This passage covers 3 T cell receptor beta chains from one sample sequenced in a study of T cells in Graves' hyperthyroidism and ophthalmopathy. RNA transcripts provided the source from which TCR beta CDR3 regions were amplified. Researchers ran a first-round RT-PCR on the TCR CDR3 using the HTBI primer set. TCRdb reprocessed the multiplex PCR reads via MiXCR and lists one record per CDR3 protein. The repertoire holds 550,000 to 650,000 distinct CDR3 sequences, with roughly 15% as singletons. Sequenced sample: blood. These TCRs come from a woman aged 35 to 49 with Graves' hyperthyroidism.

This clonotype was seen only a few times. V and J are TRBV18 and TRBJ1-2; TRBD1 agrees at 8 bases. From germline, CDR1 is KGHSH and CDR2 LQKENI. V lost 5 bases to trimming and J lost 4 bases; unmatched junction nucleotides: 9. The CDR3 consists of 15 residues. The CDR3 region is CASSSTGAHPYGYTF. CDR3 DNA: TGTGCCAGCTCATCGACAGGGGCGCACCCCTATGGCTACACCTTC.

This chain uses TRBV6-1 with TRBJ2-3, with D possibly matching TRBD1 (6 bases). This CDR3 has 11 amino acids. Trimming removed 11 bases at V and 4 bases at J, with 10 bases between. Germline CDR1 MNHNS, CDR2 SASEGT. The CDR3 is CAVTGSDTQYF. In DNA form, the CDR3 reads TGTGCCGTCACAGGGTCAGATACGCAGTATTTT.

This clonotype came up many times. CDR3 in DNA: TGTGCCAGCAGTTACTCGATAAACAGCCTCTCCTACGAGCAGTACTTC. Translated, it gives CASSYSINSLSYEQYF. V is TRBV6-2 or TRBV6-3 and J is TRBJ2-7, with D unclear. V lost 0 bases, J lost 0 bases, and 12 bases lay in between. CDR1 MNHEY and CDR2 SVGEGT come from the germline V gene. This CDR3 region has 16 residues.